A selection of T cell receptor beta chains follows, all from one sample in a study of cytomegalovirus exposure and HLA in healthy donors. Sequencing used immunoSEQ multiplex PCR; TCRdb keeps in-frame clones, though not all of them. The table has under 150,000 clones, about four fifths seen once. Source material: PBMCs. These receptors originate from a man aged 25 to 40 in good health and CMV-seronegative. Both conserved end residues are part of each CDR3. The D gene is left open where the match is weak. Some rows have no size entry. The others give once, few or many, or a class for an expanded clone.

size,D,V,J,DNA,CDR3
.,TRBD2,TRBV2,TRBJ2-3,TGTGCCAGCGCGGGGGACACAGATACGCAGTATTTT,CASAGDTDTQYF
.,TRBD1,TRBV2,TRBJ1-5,TGTGCCAGCAGCCCCCCCGGGACAGGGTACAATGGGCCCCAGCATTTT,CASSPPGTGYNGPQHF
.,TRBD1,TRBV30,TRBJ2-1,TGTGCCTGGAGTCACAGGGGGTCTCGCTCCTACAATGAGCAGTTCTTC,CAWSHRGSRSYNEQFF
few,.,TRBV6-5,TRBJ2-1,TGTGCCAGCAGGGGGGGCGGGACAGCTAGCAATGAGCAGTTCTTC,CASRGGGTASNEQFF
.,TRBD2,TRBV6-5,TRBJ2-3,TGTGCCAGCAGTAAGGGAGGGAGTTCGACAGATACGCAGTATTTT,CASSKGGSSTDTQYF
.,TRBD1,TRBV7-6,TRBJ1-2,TGTGCCAGCAGCTATGGACCGGGACAGAACTATGGCTACACCTTC,CASSYGPGQNYGYTF
once,TRBD1,TRBV14,TRBJ2-7,TGTGCCAGCAGCCAAGCGGGACAGGGCCTGCAAACCTACGAGCAGTACTTC,CASSQAGQGLQTYEQYF
few,TRBD1,TRBV5-1,TRBJ1-1,TGCGCCAGCAGCTTAGACAGGGGCATGAACACTGAAGCTTTCTTT,CASSLDRGMNTEAFF
.,.,TRBV5-4,TRBJ1-3,TGTGCCAGCAGCTTGGCCCCGGGGGGCTCTGGAAACACCATATATTTT,CASSLAPGGSGNTIYF
.,.,TRBV6-6,TRBJ2-5,TGTGCCAGCATTCGGACTCGACAAGAGACCCAGTACTTC,CASIRTRQETQYF
.,TRBD1,TRBV4-2,TRBJ2-2,TGTGCCAGCACCAGCGCCGGGACAGGGAACACCGGGGAGCTGTTTTTT,CASTSAGTGNTGELFF
.,.,TRBV9,TRBJ2-1,TGTGCCAGCAGTGATACAGGGCTTCCCTACAATGAGCAGTTCTTC,CASSDTGLPYNEQFF
.,TRBD1,TRBV30,TRBJ1-1,TGTGCCTGGGATGGACAGGGGGGCACTGAAGCTTTCTTT,CAWDGQGGTEAFF
few,.,TRBV19,TRBJ1-3,TGTGCCAGTAGTATCCCGACGGGGATATCTGGAAACACCATATATTTT,CASSIPTGISGNTIYF
few,TRBD1,TRBV6-5,TRBJ2-5,TGTGCCAGCAGATGGGGACAGGGGAGAGAAGAGACCCAGTACTTC,CASRWGQGREETQYF
.,.,TRBV30,TRBJ1-2,TGTGCCTGGAGTTTAGGGGGGGGCGATGGCTACACCTTC,CAWSLGGGDGYTF
.,.,TRBV5-1,TRBJ2-2,TGCGCCAGCAGCTTGCCAGGACAGAGTGAAACCGGGGAGCTGTTTTTT,CASSLPGQSETGELFF
.,TRBD2,TRBV7-6,TRBJ2-7,TGTGCCAGCAGCCGACAGTTCATAGCGGGAGGTACCAACGAGCAGTACTTC,CASSRQFIAGGTNEQYF
.,TRBD1,TRBV19,TRBJ1-5,TGTGCCAGTAGTATATCAGGGGACAGGGTGATAAATCAGCCCCAGCATTTT,CASSISGDRVINQPQHF
once,.,TRBV27,TRBJ2-7,TGTGCCAGCAGTTTATCGTCTAGCTCCTACGAGCAGTACTTC,CASSLSSSSYEQYF
.,.,TRBV4-1,TRBJ1-3,TGCGCCAGCAGCACTCGTAGGGAGAGCTCTGGAAACACCATATATTTT,CASSTRRESSGNTIYF
.,.,TRBV4-2,TRBJ1-6,TGTGCCAGCAGCCGAGGTGGTTCGGGTAATTCACCCCTCCACTTT,CASSRGGSGNSPLHF
few,.,TRBV5-6,TRBJ1-1,TGTGCCAGCAGCTTGCTCAGTATGAACACTGAAGCTTTCTTT,CASSLLSMNTEAFF
.,TRBD2,TRBV25-1,TRBJ2-3,TGTGCCAGCAGTGTAGCGGGGGGGGTTAATACGCAGTATTTT,CASSVAGGVNTQYF
.,TRBD1,TRBV5-4,TRBJ2-3,TGTGCCAGCAGTCACGGACAGGCCAGCACAGATACGCAGTATTTT,CASSHGQASTDTQYF
.,.,TRBV4-2,TRBJ1-4,TGTGCCAGCCAAGGGGAAGGAAATGAAAAACTGTTTTTT,CASQGEGNEKLFF
.,.,TRBV27,TRBJ2-7,TGTGCCAGCAGGGCAGGGGATGGTCCGCAGTACTTC,CASRAGDGPQYF
few,.,TRBV27,TRBJ1-1,TGTGCCAGCAGTACCAAAGGCAGGGGAGTTAGTACTGAAGCTTTCTTT,CASSTKGRGVSTEAFF
few,TRBD1,TRBV6-1,TRBJ2-5,TGTGCCAGCAGTGGACCCGGGACAGTGAAAGAGACCCAGTACTTC,CASSGPGTVKETQYF
.,.,TRBV25-1,TRBJ1-6,TGTGCCAGCACCGGACAGACTAATTCACCCCTCCACTTT,CASTGQTNSPLHF
.,.,TRBV28,TRBJ2-5,TGTGCCAGCAGTGAAGGGGTATTCGAGACCCAGTACTTC,CASSEGVFETQYF
.,TRBD1,TRBV19,TRBJ2-3,TGTGCCAGTAGTATAGATCGGGGGACAGGGTATACAGATACGCAGTATTTT,CASSIDRGTGYTDTQYF
.,.,TRBV6-6,TRBJ2-5,TGTGCCAGCAGTCCTCGCATGGTTGCCAGAGAGACCCAGTACTTC,CASSPRMVARETQYF
.,TRBD1,TRBV5-1,TRBJ2-7,TGCGCCAGCAGCGCCCGACAGGGGTTCAACGAGCAGTACTTC,CASSARQGFNEQYF
.,.,TRBV5-1,TRBJ2-3,TGCGCCAGCAGCCTCGAACGGGGGGATACGCAGTATTTT,CASSLERGDTQYF
.,.,TRBV4-1,TRBJ1-5,TGCGCCAGCAGCCCAGGACGGAGGAATCAGCCCCAGAATTTT,CASSPGRRNQPQNF
.,.,TRBV6-5,TRBJ1-2,TGTGCCAGCAGTTACTCGAATCCGGACTATGGCTACACCTTC,CASSYSNPDYGYTF
.,TRBD1,TRBV7-6,TRBJ2-2,TGTGCCAGCAGCTTAGACCGACAGGGGGCTGGCGGGGAGCTGTTTTTT,CASSLDRQGAGGELFF
.,TRBD2,TRBV6-1,TRBJ2-1,TGTGCCAGCAGGGCCGGGGGGGCGGATGAGCAGTTCTTC,CASRAGGADEQFF
.,.,TRBV7-6,TRBJ2-3,TGTGCCAGCAGCTTGCTTGCCTTAACTAGCACAGATACGCAGTATTTT,CASSLLALTSTDTQYF
.,TRBD2,TRBV5-1,TRBJ2-2,TGCGCCAGCAGCTTGACTAGCGGGGGGCCGGTTACCGGGGAGCTGTTTTTT,CASSLTSGGPVTGELFF
few,TRBD1,TRBV27,TRBJ1-1,TGTGCCAGTAAACAGGGGGGACAGGGGAATCGAGCTTTCTTT,CASKQGGQGNRAFF
.,.,TRBV4-1,TRBJ2-3,TGCGCCAGCAGCCAAGCAACACCCACAGATACGCAGTATTTT,CASSQATPTDTQYF
.,TRBD2,TRBV5-4,TRBJ2-7,TGTGCCAGCAGCCCTGCGGGGGGGTCCTACGAGCAGTACTTC,CASSPAGGSYEQYF
.,TRBD2,TRBV6-4,TRBJ2-1,TGTGCCAGCAGTGTCCGGTTTGGCGGGAGTTATGAGCAGTTCTTC,CASSVRFGGSYEQFF
.,.,TRBV28,TRBJ2-7,TGTGCCAGCAGTTTCCCCCGGGTTCCCTACGAGCAGTACTTC,CASSFPRVPYEQYF
few,.,TRBV18,TRBJ1-1,TGTGCCAGCTCACCTAACTCAGGGATGAGGAACACTGAAGCTTTCTTT,CASSPNSGMRNTEAFF
.,TRBD2,TRBV4-1,TRBJ2-1,TGCGCCAGCAGCCAGGTTAGCGGGATTGGGTACGACAATGAGCAGTTCTTC,CASSQVSGIGYDNEQFF
.,TRBD2,TRBV6-4,TRBJ2-7,TGTGCCAGCAGTGCCCCGGTAGCGGGGGCTGCCTACGGCTCCTACGAGCAGTACTTC,CASSAPVAGAAYGSYEQYF
.,TRBD1,TRBV2,TRBJ1-4,TGTGCCAGCAGGGGACAGGGCGTACATAATGAAAAACTGTTTTTT,CASRGQGVHNEKLFF
.,.,TRBV14,TRBJ2-1,TGTGCCAGCAACACACAGGTCATGGGTGAGCAGTTCTTC,CASNTQVMGEQFF
.,.,TRBV6-1,TRBJ2-5,TGTGCCAGCAGTGATTCGCCGGGGATAGGAGAGACCCAGTACTTC,CASSDSPGIGETQYF
.,TRBD1,TRBV7-3,TRBJ1-1,TGTGCCAGCAGCTTCACATCCGGGACAGAGGGTCCGAACACTGAAGCTTTCTTT,CASSFTSGTEGPNTEAFF